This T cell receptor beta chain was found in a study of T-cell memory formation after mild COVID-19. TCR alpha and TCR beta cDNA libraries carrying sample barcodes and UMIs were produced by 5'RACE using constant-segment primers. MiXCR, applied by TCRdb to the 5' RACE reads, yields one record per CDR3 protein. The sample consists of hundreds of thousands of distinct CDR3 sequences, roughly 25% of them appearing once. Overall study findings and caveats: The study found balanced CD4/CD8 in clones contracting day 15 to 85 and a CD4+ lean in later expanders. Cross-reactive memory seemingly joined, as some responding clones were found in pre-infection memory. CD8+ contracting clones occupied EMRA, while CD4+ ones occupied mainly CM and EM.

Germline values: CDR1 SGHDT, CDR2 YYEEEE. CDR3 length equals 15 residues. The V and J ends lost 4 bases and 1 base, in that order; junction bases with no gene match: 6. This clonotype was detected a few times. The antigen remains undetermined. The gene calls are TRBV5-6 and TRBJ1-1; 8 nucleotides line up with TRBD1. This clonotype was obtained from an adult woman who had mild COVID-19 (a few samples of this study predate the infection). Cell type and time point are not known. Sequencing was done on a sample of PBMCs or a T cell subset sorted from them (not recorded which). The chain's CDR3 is CASSLGQGQNTEAFF. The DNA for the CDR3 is TGTGCCAGCAGCCTCGGACAGGGTCAGAACACTGAAGCTTTCTTT.